Listed below are T cell receptor beta chains from one sample, sequenced in a study of a mutant IDH1 vaccine in newly diagnosed glioma. Sequenced by immunoSEQ multiplex PCR; TCRdb stores in-frame clones only, minus some. This sample has roughly 41,000 clones, with more than 90% found just once. The source material was PBMCs, sampled from a glioma patient treated with radiotherapy, temozolomide or both. These receptors originate from a man between 18 and 35 years old with glioma. The CDR3 runs from the conserved cysteine through the conserved F or W. The D gene is left open where the match is weak. Only part of the rows carry a size: once, few, many, or a class if the clone is expanded.

V gene	clone size	J gene	D gene	CDR3 DNA	CDR3 protein
TRBV6-6	.	TRBJ2-4	TRBD1	TGTGCCAGCAGCGGACCACAGGGGAGAAACATTCAGTACTTC	CASSGPQGRNIQYF
TRBV7-8	.	TRBJ1-1	.	TGTGCCAGCAGCTTCTTCGGGACCTTGAACACTGAAGCTTTCTTT	CASSFFGTLNTEAFF
TRBV7-9	.	TRBJ1-1	TRBD1	TGTGCCAGCAGCTTAGACCCGGGACAGGGAAACACTGAAGCTTTCTTT	CASSLDPGQGNTEAFF
TRBV30	.	TRBJ2-7	TRBD2	TGTGCCTGTCTTGGACTAGCGGGCGCAAGGGGGTACTTC	CACLGLAGARGYF
TRBV4-1	.	TRBJ2-7	TRBD2	TGCGCCAGCAGCCAACACGTAGCGGGGGCCTACGAGCAGTACTTC	CASSQHVAGAYEQYF
TRBV7-9	.	TRBJ2-6	TRBD2	TGTGCCAGCAGCTCGAGGGCGGGAGTGTCTGGGGCCAACGTCCTGACTTTC	CASSSRAGVSGANVLTF
TRBV7-2	.	TRBJ1-1	TRBD1	TGTGCCAGCAGCTTAGGGGGGACAGGGATCAACACTGAAGCTTTCTTT	CASSLGGTGINTEAFF
TRBV6-6	.	TRBJ2-7	TRBD1	TGTGCCAGCAGTGGCGGGACAGGGAGGACCTACGAGCAGTACTTC	CASSGGTGRTYEQYF
TRBV6-5	.	TRBJ2-7	.	TGTGCAACCGGACAGACCTACGAGCAGTACTTC	CATGQTYEQYF
TRBV19	.	TRBJ1-1	.	TGTGCCAGTAGCACGGCGGGCCTTTCCATCATGGAAGCTTTCTTT	CASSTAGLSIMEAFF
TRBV6-4	.	TRBJ1-2	.	TGTGCCAGCCCTCCTTCCCGAAGAAAGAACTATGGCTACACCTTC	CASPPSRRKNYGYTF
TRBV7-8	.	TRBJ2-1	TRBD1	TGTGCCAGCAGCTACGGACAGGACTACAATGAGCAGTTCTTC	CASSYGQDYNEQFF
TRBV4-1	.	TRBJ1-4	.	TGCGCCAGCAGCCAACCACAGGGTGAAAAACTGTTTTTT	CASSQPQGEKLFF
TRBV7-6	.	TRBJ2-6	.	TGTGCCAGCAGCTCCTTCGTTTCTGGGGCCAACGTCCTGACTTTC	CASSSFVSGANVLTF
TRBV7-8	once	TRBJ1-5	.	TGTGCCAGCAGCTTAGCCTGGGGAAATCAGCCCCAGCATTTT	CASSLAWGNQPQHF
TRBV4-3	.	TRBJ1-4	.	TGCGCCAGCAGCCAAATACAATTAACGGGGGAGGGTGAAAAACTGTTTTTT	CASSQIQLTGEGEKLFF
TRBV18	.	TRBJ2-7	TRBD2	TGTGCCAGCTCAGGGCGGTGGGCGGGAGGGAGCACCACCTACGAGCAGTACTTC	CASSGRWAGGSTTYEQYF
TRBV7-2	.	TRBJ2-5	TRBD1	TGTGCCAGCAGCCCCGACTCGACAGGGGGCAGGGAGACCCAGTACTTC	CASSPDSTGGRETQYF
TRBV6-5	.	TRBJ2-2	TRBD2	TGTGCCAGCAGTTCCAGGGGTAGCGGGGGCACCGGGGAGCTGTTTTTT	CASSSRGSGGTGELFF
TRBV4-3	once	TRBJ2-7	.	TGCGCCAGCAGCCAAAGATCGGGAAGAAAATACGAGCAGTACTTC	CASSQRSGRKYEQYF
TRBV27	few	TRBJ2-7	.	TGTGCCAGCAGTTTATCGGGACACAACTCCTACGAGCAGTACTTC	CASSLSGHNSYEQYF
TRBV7-6	.	TRBJ2-6	TRBD1	TGTGCCAGCAGCTTAGCCCGGGACAGGGGCCTCTCTGGGGCCAACGTCCTGACTTTC	CASSLARDRGLSGANVLTF
TRBV11-3	.	TRBJ2-3	.	TGTGCCAGCAGCTTTCCCCTCGGCGAGGTAGATACGCAGTATTTT	CASSFPLGEVDTQYF
TRBV5-1	few	TRBJ1-2	TRBD1	TGCGCCAGCAGCCTTAGGACAGGGGGGGCGTCTGGCTACACCTTC	CASSLRTGGASGYTF
TRBV2	.	TRBJ2-7	.	TGTGCCAGCAACCCCGGACCGAGCTACGAGCAGTACTTC	CASNPGPSYEQYF
TRBV29-1	.	TRBJ1-2	.	TGCAGCGTTGTGTCGGGGGGAAGCTACACCTTC	CSVVSGGSYTF